This note documents a single TCR beta chain sequence. V was pared by 2 bases and J by 2 bases, with 5 bases of the junction left unmatched. This CDR3 contains 15 residues. Germline lookup yields CDR1 GTSNPN and CDR2 SVGIG (reference sequence). Original analysis: Amplifying reference gene primers gave estimates of nucleated cell counts. Using immunoSEQ multiplex PCR, the repertoire was profiled, and TCRdb retains in-frame clones only, with some absent. That table furnishes V, J and clone size, whereas the DNA furnished D and trimming. The table includes a few hundred thousand clones, around 89% detected once. The data belong to a study of blood T cell repertoires in COVID-19. Study-level information: Sites in the United States, Italy and Spain provided acute and convalescent COVID-19 samples.

The study recruited people aged about 18 to 90 years across roughly 25 US areas. Sequencing was done on a sample of PBMCs or T cells enriched from blood (not recorded which). The chain recombines TRBV30 with TRBJ2-2, with 7 nucleotides matching TRBD2. This TCR derives from a woman between 35 and 50 years old who had recovered from COVID-19. The CDR3 sequence is CAWSQRGFNTGELFF. The CDR3 DNA reads TGTGCCTGGAGTCAGCGGGGTTTCAACACCGGGGAGCTGTTTTTT.